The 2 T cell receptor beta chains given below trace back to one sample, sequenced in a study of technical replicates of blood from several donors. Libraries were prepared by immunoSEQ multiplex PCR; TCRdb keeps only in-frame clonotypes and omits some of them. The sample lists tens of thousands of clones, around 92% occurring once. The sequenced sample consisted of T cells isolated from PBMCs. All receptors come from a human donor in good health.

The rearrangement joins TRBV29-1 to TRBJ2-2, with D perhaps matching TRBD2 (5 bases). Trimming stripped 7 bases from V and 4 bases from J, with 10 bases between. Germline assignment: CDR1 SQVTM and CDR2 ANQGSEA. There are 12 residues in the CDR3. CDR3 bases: TGCAGCGCCCTTACTAGCACCGGGGAGCTGTTTTTT. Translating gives CSALTSTGELFF.

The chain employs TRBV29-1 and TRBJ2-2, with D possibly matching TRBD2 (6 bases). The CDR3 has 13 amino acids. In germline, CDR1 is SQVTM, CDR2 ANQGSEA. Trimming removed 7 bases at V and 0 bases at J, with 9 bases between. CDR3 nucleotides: TGCAGCGGTAGCGGACCGAACACCGGGGAGCTGTTTTTT. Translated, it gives CSGSGPNTGELFF.